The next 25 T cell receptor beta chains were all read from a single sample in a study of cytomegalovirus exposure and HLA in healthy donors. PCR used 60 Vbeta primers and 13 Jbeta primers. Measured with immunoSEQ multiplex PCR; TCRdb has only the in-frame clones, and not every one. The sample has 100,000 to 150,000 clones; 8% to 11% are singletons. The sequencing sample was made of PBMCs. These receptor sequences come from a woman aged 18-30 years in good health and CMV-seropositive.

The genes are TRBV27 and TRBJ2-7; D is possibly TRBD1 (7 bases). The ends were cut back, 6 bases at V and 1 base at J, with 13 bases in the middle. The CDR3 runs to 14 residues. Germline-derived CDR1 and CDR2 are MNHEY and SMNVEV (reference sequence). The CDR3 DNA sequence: TGTGCCAGCAGGCGGGACAGCGGTTCCTACGAGCAGTACTTC. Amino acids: CASRRDSGSYEQYF.

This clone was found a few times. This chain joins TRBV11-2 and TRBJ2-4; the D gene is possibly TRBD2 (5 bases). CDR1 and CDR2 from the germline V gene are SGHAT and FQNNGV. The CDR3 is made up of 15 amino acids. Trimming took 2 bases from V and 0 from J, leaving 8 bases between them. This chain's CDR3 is CASSLNGVAKNIQYF. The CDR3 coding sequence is TGTGCCAGCAGCTTAAACGGGGTAGCCAAAAACATTCAGTACTTC. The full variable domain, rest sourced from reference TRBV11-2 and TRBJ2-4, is EAGVAQSPRYKIIEKRQSVAFWCNPISGHATLYWYQQILGQGPKLLIQFQNNGVVDDSQLPKDRFSAERLKGVDSTLKIQPAKLEDSAVYLCASSLNGVAKNIQYFGAGTRLSVL.

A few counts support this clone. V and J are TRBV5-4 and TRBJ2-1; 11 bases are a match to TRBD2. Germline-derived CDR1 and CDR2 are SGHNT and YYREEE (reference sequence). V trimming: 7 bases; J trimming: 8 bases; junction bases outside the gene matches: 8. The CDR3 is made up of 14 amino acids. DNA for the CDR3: TGTGCCAGCGCCCAACTAGCGGGAGAACATGAGCAGTTCTTC. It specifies CASAQLAGEHEQFF.

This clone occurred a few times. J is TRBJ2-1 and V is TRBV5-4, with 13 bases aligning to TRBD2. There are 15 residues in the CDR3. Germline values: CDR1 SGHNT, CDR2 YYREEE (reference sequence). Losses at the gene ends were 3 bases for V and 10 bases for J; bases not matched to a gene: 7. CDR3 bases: TGTGCCAGCAGCTCTGGACTAGCGGGAGAAGGAGAGCAGTTCTTC. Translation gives CASSSGLAGEGEQFF.

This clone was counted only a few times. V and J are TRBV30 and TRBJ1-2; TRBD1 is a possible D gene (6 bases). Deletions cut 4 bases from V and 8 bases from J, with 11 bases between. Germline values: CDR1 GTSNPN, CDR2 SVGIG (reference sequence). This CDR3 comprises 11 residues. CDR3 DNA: TGTGCCTGGAACACAGGGATCGGCTACACCTTC. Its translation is CAWNTGIGYTF.

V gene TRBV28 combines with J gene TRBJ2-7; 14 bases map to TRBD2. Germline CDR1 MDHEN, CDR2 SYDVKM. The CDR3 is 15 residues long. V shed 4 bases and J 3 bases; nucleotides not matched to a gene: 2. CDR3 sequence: CASSSGLAGDYEQYF. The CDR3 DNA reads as TGTGCCAGCAGTTCGGGACTAGCGGGGGACTACGAGCAGTACTTC.

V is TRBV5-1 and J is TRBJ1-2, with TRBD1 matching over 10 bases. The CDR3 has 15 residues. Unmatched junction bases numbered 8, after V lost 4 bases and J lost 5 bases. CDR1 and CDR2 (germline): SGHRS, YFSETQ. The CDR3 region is CASSTGQGPVYGYTF. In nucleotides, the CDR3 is TGCGCCAGCAGCACGGGACAGGGGCCGGTATATGGCTACACCTTC.

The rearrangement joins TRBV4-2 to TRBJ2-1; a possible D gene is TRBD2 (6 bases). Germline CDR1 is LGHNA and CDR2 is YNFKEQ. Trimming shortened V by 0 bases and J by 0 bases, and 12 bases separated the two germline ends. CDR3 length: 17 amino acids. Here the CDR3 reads CASSQDYGGSSYNEQFF. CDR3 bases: TGTGCCAGCAGCCAAGATTATGGGGGGAGCTCCTACAATGAGCAGTTCTTC.

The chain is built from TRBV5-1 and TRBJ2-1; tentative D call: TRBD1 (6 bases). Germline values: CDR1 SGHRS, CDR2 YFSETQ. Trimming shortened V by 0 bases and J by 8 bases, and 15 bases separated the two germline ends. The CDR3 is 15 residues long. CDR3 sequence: CASSLVQGWLYEQFF. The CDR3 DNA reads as TGCGCCAGCAGCTTGGTTCAGGGGTGGCTCTATGAGCAGTTCTTC.

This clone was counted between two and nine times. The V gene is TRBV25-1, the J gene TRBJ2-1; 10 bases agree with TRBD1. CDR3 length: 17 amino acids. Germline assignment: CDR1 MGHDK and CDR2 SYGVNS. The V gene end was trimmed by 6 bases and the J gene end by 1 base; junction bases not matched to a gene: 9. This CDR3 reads CASRGGGDRGSYNEQFF. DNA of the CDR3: TGTGCCAGCAGGGGGGGAGGGGACAGGGGATCCTACAATGAGCAGTTCTTC.

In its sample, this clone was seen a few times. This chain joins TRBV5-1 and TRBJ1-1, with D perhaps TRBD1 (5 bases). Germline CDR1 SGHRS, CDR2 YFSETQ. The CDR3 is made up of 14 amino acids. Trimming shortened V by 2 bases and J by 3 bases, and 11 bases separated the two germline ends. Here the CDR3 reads CASSLIGEDTEAFF. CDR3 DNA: TGCGCCAGCAGCTTAATAGGGGAGGACACTGAAGCTTTCTTT.

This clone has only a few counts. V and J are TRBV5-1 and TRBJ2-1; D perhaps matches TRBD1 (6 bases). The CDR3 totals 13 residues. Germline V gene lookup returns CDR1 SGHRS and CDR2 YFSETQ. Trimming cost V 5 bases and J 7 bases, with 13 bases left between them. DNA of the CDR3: TGCGCCAGCAGACAGGGCGGTAGTAATGAGCAGTTCTTC. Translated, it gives CASRQGGSNEQFF.

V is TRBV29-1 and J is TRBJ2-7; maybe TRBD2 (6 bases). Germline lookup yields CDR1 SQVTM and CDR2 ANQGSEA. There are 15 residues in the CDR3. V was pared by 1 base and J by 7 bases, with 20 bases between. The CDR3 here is CSVEGAGGVSEEQYF. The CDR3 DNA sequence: TGCAGCGTTGAAGGTGCCGGGGGAGTTTCAGAAGAGCAGTACTTC.

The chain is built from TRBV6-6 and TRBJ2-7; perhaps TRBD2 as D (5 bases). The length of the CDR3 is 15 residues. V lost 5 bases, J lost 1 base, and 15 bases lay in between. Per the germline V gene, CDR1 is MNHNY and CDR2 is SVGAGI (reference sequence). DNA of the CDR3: TGTGCCAGCAGTCTAGCCCGTCCGCAGTCCTACGAGCAGTACTTC. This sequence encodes CASSLARPQSYEQYF.

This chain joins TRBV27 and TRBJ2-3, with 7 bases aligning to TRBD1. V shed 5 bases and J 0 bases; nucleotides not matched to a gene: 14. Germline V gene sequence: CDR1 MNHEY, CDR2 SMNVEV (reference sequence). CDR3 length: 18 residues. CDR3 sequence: CASSGGTVAARSTDTQYF. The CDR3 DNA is TGTGCCAGCAGTGGTGGGACAGTAGCAGCCCGAAGCACAGATACGCAGTATTTT.

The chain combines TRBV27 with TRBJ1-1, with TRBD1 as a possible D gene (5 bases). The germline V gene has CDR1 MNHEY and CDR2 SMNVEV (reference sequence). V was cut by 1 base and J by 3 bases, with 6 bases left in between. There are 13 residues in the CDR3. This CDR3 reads CASSLWGYTEAFF. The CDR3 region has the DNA TGTGCCAGCAGTTTATGGGGCTACACTGAAGCTTTCTTT.

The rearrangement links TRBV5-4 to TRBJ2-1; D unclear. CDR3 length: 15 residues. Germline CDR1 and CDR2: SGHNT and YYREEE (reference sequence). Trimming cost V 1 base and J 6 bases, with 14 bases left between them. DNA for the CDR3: TGTGCCAGCAGCTTGACAGTTGCGCTCAGCAATGAGCAGTTCTTC. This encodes CASSLTVALSNEQFF.

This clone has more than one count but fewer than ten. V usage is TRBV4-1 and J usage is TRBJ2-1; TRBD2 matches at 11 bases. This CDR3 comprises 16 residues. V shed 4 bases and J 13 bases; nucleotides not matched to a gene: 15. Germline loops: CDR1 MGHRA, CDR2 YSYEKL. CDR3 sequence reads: CASSPPGPVAGGLQFF. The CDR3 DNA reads TGCGCCAGCAGCCCGCCTGGGCCCGTAGCGGGAGGGCTCCAGTTCTTC.

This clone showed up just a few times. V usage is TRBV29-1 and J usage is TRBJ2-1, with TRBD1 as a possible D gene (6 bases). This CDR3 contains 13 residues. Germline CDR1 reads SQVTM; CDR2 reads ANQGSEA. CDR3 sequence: CSHGQLPYNEQFF. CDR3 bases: TGCAGTCACGGACAGCTACCATACAATGAGCAGTTCTTC.

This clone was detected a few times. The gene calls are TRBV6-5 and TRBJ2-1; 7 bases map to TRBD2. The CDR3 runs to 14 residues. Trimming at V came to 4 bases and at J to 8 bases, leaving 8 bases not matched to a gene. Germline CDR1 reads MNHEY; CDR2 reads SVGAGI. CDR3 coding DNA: TGTGCCAGCAGTTCCGGACTAGATATTGATGAGCAGTTCTTC. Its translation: CASSSGLDIDEQFF.

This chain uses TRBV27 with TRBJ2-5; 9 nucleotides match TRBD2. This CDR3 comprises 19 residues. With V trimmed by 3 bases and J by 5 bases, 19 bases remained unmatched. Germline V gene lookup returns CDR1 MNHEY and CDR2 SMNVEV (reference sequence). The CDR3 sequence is CASSFSRGVAGAAQETQYF. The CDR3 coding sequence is TGTGCCAGCAGTTTTAGCCGGGGGGTAGCGGGAGCAGCCCAGGAGACCCAGTACTTC.

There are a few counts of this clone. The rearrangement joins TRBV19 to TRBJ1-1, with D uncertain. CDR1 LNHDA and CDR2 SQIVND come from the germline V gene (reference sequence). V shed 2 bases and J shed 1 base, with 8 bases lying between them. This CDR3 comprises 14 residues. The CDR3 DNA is TGTGCCAGTAGTATAACCGGAGGGAACACTGAAGCTTTCTTT. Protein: CASSITGGNTEAFF.

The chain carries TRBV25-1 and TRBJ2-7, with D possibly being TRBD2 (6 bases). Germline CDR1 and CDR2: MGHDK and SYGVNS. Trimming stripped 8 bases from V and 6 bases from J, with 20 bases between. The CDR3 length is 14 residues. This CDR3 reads CASGGTLGGFEQYF. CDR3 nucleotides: TGTGCCAGCGGAGGGACCCTGGGGGGTTTCGAGCAGTACTTC.

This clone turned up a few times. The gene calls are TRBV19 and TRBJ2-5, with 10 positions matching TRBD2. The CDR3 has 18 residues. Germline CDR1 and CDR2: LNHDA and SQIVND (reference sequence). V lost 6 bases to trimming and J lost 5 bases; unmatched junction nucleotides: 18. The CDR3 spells CASSPGIAGGPLGETQYF. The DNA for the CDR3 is TGTGCCAGTAGCCCAGGAATAGCGGGAGGCCCTTTAGGGGAGACCCAGTACTTC.

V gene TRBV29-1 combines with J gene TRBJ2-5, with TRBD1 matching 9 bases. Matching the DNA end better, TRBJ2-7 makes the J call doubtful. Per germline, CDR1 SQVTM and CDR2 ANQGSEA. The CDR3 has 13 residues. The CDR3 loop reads CSVPTGTGYEQYF. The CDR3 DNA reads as TGCAGCGTTCCCACGGGGACAGGGTACGAGCAGTACTTC.